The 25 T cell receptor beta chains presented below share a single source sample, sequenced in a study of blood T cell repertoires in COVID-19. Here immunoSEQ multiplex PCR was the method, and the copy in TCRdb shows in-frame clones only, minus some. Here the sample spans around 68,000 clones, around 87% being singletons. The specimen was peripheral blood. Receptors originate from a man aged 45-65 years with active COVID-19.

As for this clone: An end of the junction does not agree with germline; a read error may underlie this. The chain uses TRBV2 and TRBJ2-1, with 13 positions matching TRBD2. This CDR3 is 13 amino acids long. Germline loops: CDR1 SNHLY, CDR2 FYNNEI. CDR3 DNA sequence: TGTGCCAGCACTGAAATGGGACTAGCGGGGTGTTTCTTC. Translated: CASTEMGLAGCFF. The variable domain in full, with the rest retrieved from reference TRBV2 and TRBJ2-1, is EPEVTQTPSHQVTQMGQEVILRCVPISNHLYFYWYRQILGQKVEFLVSFYNNEISEKSEIFDDQFSVERPDGSNFTLKIRSTKLEDSAMYFCASTEMGLAGCFFGPGTRLTVL.

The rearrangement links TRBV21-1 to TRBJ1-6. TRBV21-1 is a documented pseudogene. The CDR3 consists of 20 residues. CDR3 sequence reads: CASSKGPPGGNGTYNSPLHF. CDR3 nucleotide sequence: TGTGCCAGCAGCAAAGGCCCCCCCGGAGGGAATGGGACCTATAATTCACCCCTCCACTTT.

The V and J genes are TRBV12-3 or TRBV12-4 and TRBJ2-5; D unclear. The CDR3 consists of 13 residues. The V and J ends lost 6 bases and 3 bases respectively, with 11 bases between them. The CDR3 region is CASRIYPKETQYF. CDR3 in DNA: TGTGCCAGCAGAATCTATCCAAAAGAGACCCAGTACTTC.

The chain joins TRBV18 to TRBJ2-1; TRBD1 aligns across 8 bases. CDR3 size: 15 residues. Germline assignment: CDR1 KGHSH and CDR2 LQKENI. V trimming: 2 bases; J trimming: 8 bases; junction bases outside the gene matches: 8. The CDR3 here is CASSPKDRGGDEQFF. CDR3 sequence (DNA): TGTGCCAGCTCACCAAAAGACAGGGGAGGAGATGAGCAGTTCTTC.

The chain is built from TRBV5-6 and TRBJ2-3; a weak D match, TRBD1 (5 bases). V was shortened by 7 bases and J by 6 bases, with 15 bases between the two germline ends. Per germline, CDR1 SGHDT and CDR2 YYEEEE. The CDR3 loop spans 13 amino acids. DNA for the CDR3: TGTGCCAGCTGGGGCCCCGATGGGGATACGCAGTATTTT. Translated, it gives CASWGPDGDTQYF. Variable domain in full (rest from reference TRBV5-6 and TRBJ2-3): DAGVTQSPTHLIKTRGQQVTLRCSPKSGHDTVSWYQQALGQGPQFIFQYYEEEERQRGNFPDRFSGHQFPNYSSELNVNALLLGDSALYLCASWGPDGDTQYFGPGTRLTVL.

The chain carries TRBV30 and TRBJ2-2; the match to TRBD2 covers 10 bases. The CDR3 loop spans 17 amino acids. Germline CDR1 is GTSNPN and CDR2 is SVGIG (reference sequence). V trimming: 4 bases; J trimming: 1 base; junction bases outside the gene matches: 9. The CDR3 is CAWKGLAGDLNTGELFF. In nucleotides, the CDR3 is TGTGCCTGGAAGGGGCTAGCGGGGGACCTGAACACCGGGGAGCTGTTTTTT. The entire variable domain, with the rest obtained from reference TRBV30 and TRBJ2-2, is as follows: SQTIHQWPATLVQPVGSPLSLECTVEGTSNPNLYWYRQAAGRGLQLLFYSVGIGQISSEVPQNLSASRPQDRQFILSSKKLLLSDSGFYLCAWKGLAGDLNTGELFFGEGSRLTVL.

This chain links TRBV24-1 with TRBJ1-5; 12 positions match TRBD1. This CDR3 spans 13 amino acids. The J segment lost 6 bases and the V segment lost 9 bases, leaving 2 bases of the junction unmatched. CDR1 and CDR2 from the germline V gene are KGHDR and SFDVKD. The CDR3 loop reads CATGTGGGQPQHF. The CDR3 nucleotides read TGTGCCACCGGGACAGGGGGCGGTCAGCCCCAGCATTTT.

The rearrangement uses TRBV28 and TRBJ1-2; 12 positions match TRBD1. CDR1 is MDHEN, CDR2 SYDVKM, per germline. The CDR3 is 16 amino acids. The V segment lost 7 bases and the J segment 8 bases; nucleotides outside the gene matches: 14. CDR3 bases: TGTGCCAGCAATTCTCCCGGGACAGGGGGCAGGGGAGGCTACACCTTC. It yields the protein CASNSPGTGGRGGYTF.

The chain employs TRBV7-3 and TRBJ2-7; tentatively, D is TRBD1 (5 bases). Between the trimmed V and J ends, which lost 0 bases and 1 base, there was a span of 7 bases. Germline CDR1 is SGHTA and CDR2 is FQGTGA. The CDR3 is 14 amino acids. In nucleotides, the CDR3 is TGTGCCAGCAGCTTAACGCCAGGGTCCTACGAGCAGTACTTC. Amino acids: CASSLTPGSYEQYF.

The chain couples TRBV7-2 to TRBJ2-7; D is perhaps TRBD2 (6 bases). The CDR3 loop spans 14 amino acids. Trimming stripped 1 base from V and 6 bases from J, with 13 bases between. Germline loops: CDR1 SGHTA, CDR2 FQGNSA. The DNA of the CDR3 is TGTGCCAGCAGCTTAGGGAGGGGTAGCGTCGAGCAGTACTTC. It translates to CASSLGRGSVEQYF.

The CDR3 here is CASSSGTGRGEKLFF. In DNA form, the CDR3 reads TGCGCCAGCAGCTCCGGGACAGGGCGGGGAGAAAAACTGTTTTTT. This chain links TRBV5-1 with TRBJ1-4; 9 bases match TRBD1. This CDR3 comprises 15 residues. Germline V gives CDR1 SGHRS, CDR2 YFSETQ. V shed 3 bases, J shed 8 bases, and the junction held 8 bases outside the gene matches. Using reference TRBV5-1 and TRBJ1-4 for the parts outside the CDR3, the full variable domain is KAGVTQTPRYLIKTRGQQVTLSCSPISGHRSVSWYQQTPGQGLQFLFEYFSETQRNKGNFPGRFSGRQFSNSRSEMNVSTLELGDSALYLCASSSGTGRGEKLFFGSGTQLSVL.

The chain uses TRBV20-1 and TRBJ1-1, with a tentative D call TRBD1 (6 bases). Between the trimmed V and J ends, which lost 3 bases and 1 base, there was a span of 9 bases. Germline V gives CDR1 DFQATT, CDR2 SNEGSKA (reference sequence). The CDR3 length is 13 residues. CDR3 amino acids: CSASGGSNTEAFF. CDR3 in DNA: TGCAGTGCTAGTGGGGGCTCGAACACTGAAGCTTTCTTT.

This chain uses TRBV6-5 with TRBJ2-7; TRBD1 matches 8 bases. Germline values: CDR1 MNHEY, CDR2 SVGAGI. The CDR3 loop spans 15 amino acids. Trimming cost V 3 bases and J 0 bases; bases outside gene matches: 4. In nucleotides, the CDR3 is TGTGCCAGCAGTTATTCAGGGGGCGTCTCCTACGAGCAGTACTTC. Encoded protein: CASSYSGGVSYEQYF.

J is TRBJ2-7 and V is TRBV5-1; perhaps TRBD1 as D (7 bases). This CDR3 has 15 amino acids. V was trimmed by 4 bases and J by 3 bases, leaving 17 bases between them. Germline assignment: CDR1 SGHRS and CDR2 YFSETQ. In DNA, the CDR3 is TGCGCCAGCAGCATAGGACAGGAGGGGGACTACGAGCAGTACTTC. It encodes CASSIGQEGDYEQYF.

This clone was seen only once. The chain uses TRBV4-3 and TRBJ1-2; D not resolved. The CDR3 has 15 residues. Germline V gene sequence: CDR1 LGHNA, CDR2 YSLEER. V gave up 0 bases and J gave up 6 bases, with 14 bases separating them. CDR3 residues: CASSQDLGPGNGYTF. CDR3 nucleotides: TGCGCCAGCAGCCAAGATTTGGGCCCGGGGAATGGCTACACCTTC.

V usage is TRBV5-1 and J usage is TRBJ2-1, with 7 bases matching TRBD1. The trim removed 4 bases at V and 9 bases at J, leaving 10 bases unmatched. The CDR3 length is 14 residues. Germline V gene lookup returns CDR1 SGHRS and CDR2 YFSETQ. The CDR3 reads CASSTGTVYAEQFF. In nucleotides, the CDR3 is TGCGCCAGCAGCACCGGGACAGTCTACGCTGAGCAGTTCTTC.

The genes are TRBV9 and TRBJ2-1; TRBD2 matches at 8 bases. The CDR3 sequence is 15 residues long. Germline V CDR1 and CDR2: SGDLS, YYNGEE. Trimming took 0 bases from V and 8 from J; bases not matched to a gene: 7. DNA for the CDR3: TGTGCCAGCAGCGTAGACGGGAGGGCTAGAGATGAGCAGTTCTTC. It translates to CASSVDGRARDEQFF.

The CDR3 loop is CASIPDNWENDEQFF. The CDR3 region has the DNA TGTGCCAGCATCCCCGATAATTGGGAGAACGACGAGCAGTTCTTC. The gene calls are TRBV11-3 and TRBJ2-1; perhaps TRBD2 as D (5 bases). The CDR3 spans 15 residues. The V gene's germline CDR1 is SGHNT and CDR2 YENEEA. V lost 7 bases, J lost 10 bases, and 23 bases lay in between. The full variable domain, its missing parts supplied by reference TRBV11-3 and TRBJ2-1, is EAGVVQSPRYKIIEKKQPVAFWCNPISGHNTLYWYLQNLGQGPELLIRYENEEAVDDSQLPKDRFSAERLKGVDSTLKIQPAELGDSAVYLCASIPDNWENDEQFFGPGTRLTVL.

CDR3 amino acids: CASSLDLGGPLTQYF. CDR3 coding DNA: TGTGCCAGCAGCTTGGACTTGGGGGGACCCCTTACGCAGTATTTT. The V and J genes are TRBV5-4 and TRBJ2-3, with TRBD2 as a possible D gene (6 bases). The V gene lost 0 bases and the J gene lost 8 bases, with 16 bases spanning the gap. CDR1 and CDR2 (germline): SGHNT, YYREEE (reference sequence). The length of the CDR3 is 15 residues. The full variable domain, rest sourced from reference TRBV5-4 and TRBJ2-3, is ETGVTQSPTHLIKTRGQQVTLRCSSQSGHNTVSWYQQALGQGPQFIFQYYREEENGRGNFPPRFSGLQFPNYSSELNVNALELDDSALYLCASSLDLGGPLTQYFGPGTRLTVL.

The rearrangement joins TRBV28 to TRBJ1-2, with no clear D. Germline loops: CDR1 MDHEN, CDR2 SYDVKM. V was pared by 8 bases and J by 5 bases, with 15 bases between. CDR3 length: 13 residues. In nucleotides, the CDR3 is TGTGCCAGCCGAGGGAGTCGCCTTTATGGCTACACCTTC. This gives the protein CASRGSRLYGYTF.

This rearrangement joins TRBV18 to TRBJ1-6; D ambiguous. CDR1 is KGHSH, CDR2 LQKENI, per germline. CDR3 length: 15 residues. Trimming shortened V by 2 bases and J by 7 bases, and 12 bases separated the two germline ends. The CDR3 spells CASSPTPGRNSPLHF. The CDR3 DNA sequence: TGTGCCAGCTCACCAACCCCCGGTAGAAATTCACCCCTCCACTTT.

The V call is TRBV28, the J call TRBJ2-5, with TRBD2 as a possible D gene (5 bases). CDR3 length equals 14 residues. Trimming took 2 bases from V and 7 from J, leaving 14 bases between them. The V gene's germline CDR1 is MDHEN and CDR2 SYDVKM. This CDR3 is CASSLEAGQRTQYF. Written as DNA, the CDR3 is TGTGCCAGCAGTTTAGAGGCGGGTCAGAGGACCCAGTACTTC.

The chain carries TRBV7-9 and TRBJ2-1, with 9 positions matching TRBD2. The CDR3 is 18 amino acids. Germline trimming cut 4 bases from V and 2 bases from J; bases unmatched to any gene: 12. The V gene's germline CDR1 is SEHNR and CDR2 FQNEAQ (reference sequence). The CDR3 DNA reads TGTGCCAGCAGCTCGACGGCAGGGACTAGCCCGCCCTACAATGAGCAGTTCTTC. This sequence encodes CASSSTAGTSPPYNEQFF. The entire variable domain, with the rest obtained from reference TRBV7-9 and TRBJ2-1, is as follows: DTGVSQNPRHKITKRGQNVTFRCDPISEHNRLYWYRQTLGQGPEFLTYFQNEAQLEKSRLLSDRFSAERPKGSFSTLEIQRTEQGDSAMYLCASSSTAGTSPPYNEQFFGPGTRLTVL.

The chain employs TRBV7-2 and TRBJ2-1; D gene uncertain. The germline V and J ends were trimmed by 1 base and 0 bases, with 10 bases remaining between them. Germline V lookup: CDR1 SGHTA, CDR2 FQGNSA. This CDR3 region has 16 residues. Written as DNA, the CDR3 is TGTGCCAGCAGCTTAGACATAAGCGCCTCCTACAATGAGCAGTTCTTC. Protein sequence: CASSLDISASYNEQFF. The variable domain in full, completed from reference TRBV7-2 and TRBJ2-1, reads GAGVSQSPSNKVTEKGKDVELRCDPISGHTALYWYRQSLGQGLEFLIYFQGNSAPDKSGLPSDRFSAERTGGSVSTLTIQRTQQEDSAVYLCASSLDISASYNEQFFGPGTRLTVL.

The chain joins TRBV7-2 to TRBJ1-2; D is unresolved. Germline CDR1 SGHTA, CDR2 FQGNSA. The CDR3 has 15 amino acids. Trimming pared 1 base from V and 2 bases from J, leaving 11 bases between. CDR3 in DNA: TGTGCCAGCAGCTTAGGTGGAGGACCGAACTATGGCTACACCTTC. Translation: CASSLGGGPNYGYTF.